This T cell receptor (beta chain) derives from a study of T cells in narcolepsy. Background on the study: Healthy controls were enrolled alongside patients with narcolepsy type 1 or type 2. Study outcomes and limitations: In some patient and control memory CD4+ samples, autoreactive clones were absent. Blood of same and different patients, but not healthy controls, reportedly held recurring autoreactive clonotypes. Autoreactive HCRT-specific and TRIB2-specific clonotypes were marked in same-patient CSF-versus-blood CD4+ comparisons.

With regard to this clone: Antigen: not known.

Per the germline V gene, CDR1 is LGHNA and CDR2 is YNFKEQ. Between the trimmed V and J ends, which lost 2 bases and 5 bases, there was a span of 13 bases. This CDR3 has 14 residues. TCRdb's table, derived via immunoSEQ multiplex PCR, lists solely in-frame clones and lacks some. The sample consists of around 30,000 clones, 79% of them appearing once. The clonotype comes from a human donor in good health. Sequencing was done on a sample of memory (CD45RA-) CD4+ T cells from blood. The chain couples TRBV4-2 to TRBJ2-7; a possible D gene is TRBD1 (6 bases). The CDR3 protein is CASSQIRTANEQYF. CDR3 nucleotides: TGTGCCAGCAGCCAAATTAGGACAGCGAACGAGCAGTACTTC.